Following are 17 T cell receptor beta chains from one sample sequenced in a study of CD8 T cells in ankylosing spondylitis. General study findings and limits: There was a TCR beta motif, made of fewer than 10 highly homologous variants, that appeared characteristic of ankylosing spondylitis blood.

TCRdb reanalysed the 5' RACE reads using MiXCR and keeps one entry per CDR3 protein. Of about 540,000 distinct CDR3 sequences listed, roughly 13% are singletons. What these receptors recognize is not known. The sample taken for sequencing was blood, either unsorted or a sorted T cell fraction (not recorded which). Receptors were obtained from a male donor with ankylosing spondylitis.

This clonotype appeared many times. The chain uses TRBV5-1 and TRBJ2-2, with TRBD2 as a possible D gene (6 bases). Between the trimmed V and J ends, which lost 3 bases and 5 bases, there was a span of 14 bases. CDR3 length: 15 residues. The germline V gene encodes CDR1 SGHRS and CDR2 YFSETQ. The CDR3 DNA follows: TGCGCCAGCAGCTCTAGCGTCCCGGGGACCGGGGAGCTGTTTTTT. Its translation is CASSSSVPGTGELFF.

The V gene is TRBV29-1, the J gene TRBJ1-1; D is perhaps TRBD1 (6 bases). The CDR3 consists of 13 residues. Germline V gene data show CDR1 as SQVTM and CDR2 as ANQGSEA. Trimming took 3 bases from V and 1 from J, leaving 9 bases between them. CDR3 nucleotide sequence: TGCAGCGTTGATAAGGGACAGAACACTGAAGCTTTCTTT. Amino acids: CSVDKGQNTEAFF.

This clonotype has just a few counts. V gene TRBV4-2 combines with J gene TRBJ2-1; a possible D gene is TRBD1 (6 bases). Germline CDR1 reads LGHNA; CDR2 reads YNFKEQ. Between the trimmed V and J ends, which lost 0 bases and 13 bases, there was a span of 13 bases. The CDR3 is made up of 13 amino acids. CDR3 sequence: CASSQDPRDKQFF. The CDR3 DNA reads as TGTGCCAGCAGCCAAGATCCTCGGGACAAACAGTTCTTC.

This clonotype was seen a few times. The chain uses TRBV10-3 and TRBJ1-2; D remains unclear. This CDR3 contains 14 residues. Per the germline V gene, CDR1 is ENHRY and CDR2 is SYGVKD. Trimming cost V 7 bases and J 7 bases, with 19 bases left between them. The CDR3 DNA reads TGTGCCATCACCGGAGGAGAAAAGGGTGGTGGCTACACCTTC. It translates to CAITGGEKGGGYTF.

This clonotype was picked up a small number of times. The rearrangement joins TRBV15 to TRBJ2-1, with TRBD2 identical over 8 bases. CDR3 length equals 12 residues. Germline V lookup: CDR1 LNHNV, CDR2 YYDKDF (reference sequence). Trimming removed 4 bases from V and 9 bases from J; junction bases left unmatched: 2. CDR3 sequence (DNA): TGTGCCACCAGCACGGGACTAGTTGAGCAGTTCTTC. Its translation: CATSTGLVEQFF.

The genes are TRBV9 and TRBJ1-3; D not certain. Trimming removed 4 bases from V and 0 bases from J, with 11 bases in between. Germline assignment: CDR1 SGDLS and CDR2 YYNGEE. The CDR3 is made up of 15 amino acids. The CDR3: CASSPRLNSGNTIYF. The CDR3 region has the DNA TGTGCCAGCAGCCCCAGACTGAACTCTGGAAACACCATATATTTT.

This clonotype was observed a handful of times. The chain carries TRBV20-1 and TRBJ2-4; weak D call: TRBD1 (5 bases). Germline assignment: CDR1 DFQATT and CDR2 SNEGSKA (reference sequence). This CDR3 region has 12 residues. The CDR3 coding sequence is TGCACCGGAAGGGGCCCCGGAAACATTCAGTACTTC. This encodes CTGRGPGNIQYF.

This clonotype occurred a few times. This chain joins TRBV5-1 and TRBJ1-2, with D possibly matching TRBD1 (6 bases). The CDR3 has 18 residues. Trimming removed 0 bases from V and 0 bases from J, with 18 bases in between. Germline V CDR1 and CDR2: SGHRS, YFSETQ. The CDR3 spells CASSLGRQGISANYGYTF. CDR3 DNA: TGCGCCAGCAGCTTGGGGCGGCAGGGGATTTCGGCTAACTATGGCTACACCTTC. The full variable domain, completed using reference TRBV5-1 and TRBJ1-2, is KAGVTQTPRYLIKTRGQQVTLSCSPISGHRSVSWYQQTPGQGLQFLFEYFSETQRNKGNFPGRFSGRQFSNSRSEMNVSTLELGDSALYLCASSLGRQGISANYGYTFGSGTRLTVV.

The rearrangement uses TRBV6-5 and TRBJ2-7, with 9 bases that match TRBD1. CDR1 is MNHEY and CDR2 is SVGAGI in the germline V gene. V lost 2 bases and J lost 0; bases outside the gene matches: 2. The CDR3 loop spans 15 amino acids. CDR3 nucleotide sequence: TGTGCCAGCAGTTACGGACAGGGGAGCTCCTACGAGCAGTACGTC. Translated, it gives CASSYGQGSSYEQYV.

This clonotype was recorded many times. This chain joins TRBV10-3 and TRBJ2-3; no clear D gene. V was trimmed by 0 bases and J by 3 bases, leaving 1 base between them. The germline V gene encodes CDR1 ENHRY and CDR2 SYGVKD. The CDR3 covers 12 residues. CDR3 bases: TGTGCCATCAGTGAGTCGACAGATACGCAGTATTTT. It is translated as CAISESTDTQYF.

The chain combines TRBV7-9 with TRBJ1-1; the match to TRBD1 covers 7 bases. Germline-derived CDR1 and CDR2 are SEHNR and FQNEAQ (reference sequence). There are 15 residues in the CDR3. V shed 5 bases and J 0 bases; nucleotides not matched to a gene: 6. CDR3 in DNA: TGTGCCAGCAGCCCAGGGGGAACATTGAACACTGAAGCTTTCTTT. Translation: CASSPGGTLNTEAFF.

This clonotype appeared a few times. The chain links TRBV7-9 to TRBJ2-3; possibly TRBD2 for D (6 bases). The CDR3 spans 15 residues. Germline lookup yields CDR1 SEHNR and CDR2 FQNEAQ (reference sequence). V lost 6 bases, J lost 1 base, and 14 bases lay in between. CDR3 sequence (DNA): TGTGCCAGCAGGGGGGGACCACAAGGCACAGATACGCAGTATTTT. Protein product: CASRGGPQGTDTQYF. The full variable domain, rest sourced from reference TRBV7-9 and TRBJ2-3, is DTGVSQNPRHKITKRGQNVTFRCDPISEHNRLYWYRQTLGQGPEFLTYFQNEAQLEKSRLLSDRFSAERPKGSFSTLEIQRTEQGDSAMYLCASRGGPQGTDTQYFGPGTRLTVL.

This clonotype was recorded a few times. This chain uses TRBV3-1 with TRBJ2-7; TRBD2 might be the D (5 bases). There are 12 residues in the CDR3. The V gene lost 8 bases and the J gene lost 7 bases, with 15 bases spanning the gap. Germline assignment: CDR1 LGHDT and CDR2 YNNKEL (reference sequence). CDR3 amino acids: CASAGLAREQYF. The DNA for the CDR3 is TGTGCCAGCGCCGGACTTGCACGGGAGCAGTACTTC.

This clonotype was detected a few times. The J gene is TRBJ2-6, the V gene TRBV2; no clear D gene. V was pared by 4 bases and J by 0 bases, with 7 bases between. CDR1 is SNHLY, CDR2 FYNNEI, per germline. This CDR3 is built from 15 residues. CDR3 DNA sequence: TGTGCCAGCAGTGTAAGAGCCTCTGGGGCCAACGTCCTGACTTTC. Its protein product is CASSVRASGANVLTF.

The genes are TRBV15 and TRBJ2-3; tentative D call: TRBD1 (6 bases). Trimming cost V 5 bases and J 0 bases, with 12 bases left between them. The CDR3 has 15 residues. CDR1 and CDR2 from the germline V gene are LNHNV and YYDKDF (reference sequence). This CDR3 reads CATSGEGGSTDTQYF. The CDR3 nucleotides read TGTGCCACCAGCGGGGAAGGGGGTAGCACAGATACGCAGTATTTT.

In this sample, this clonotype turned up many times. The rearrangement uses TRBV7-2 and TRBJ1-1; the D is unclear. V lost 1 base and J 6 bases, leaving 3 bases between the germline ends. This CDR3 has 11 residues. CDR1 is SGHTA, CDR2 FQGNSA, per germline. CDR3 bases: TGTGCCAGCAGCTTAGTCGCTGAAGCTTTCTTT. It yields the protein CASSLVAEAFF.

This clonotype occurred a few times. This rearrangement joins TRBV7-7 to TRBJ2-6; TRBD1 aligns across 7 bases. Germline loops: CDR1 SSHAT, CDR2 FNYEAQ (reference sequence). The CDR3 length is 16 residues. V lost 5 bases, J lost 4 bases, and 8 bases stayed unmatched. CDR3 nucleotide sequence: TGTGCCAGCAGCCCGATTGGGACAGTGGGGGCCAACGTCCTGACTTTC. It specifies CASSPIGTVGANVLTF. The variable domain in full, with the rest retrieved from reference TRBV7-7 and TRBJ2-6, is GAGVSQSPRYKVTKRGQDVTLRCDPISSHATLYWYQQALGQGPEFLTYFNYEAQPDKSGLPSDRFSAERPEGSISTLTIQRTEQRDSAMYRCASSPIGTVGANVLTFGAGSRLTVL.